These 27 T cell receptor beta chains originate from one sample sequenced in a study of T cells in Graves' hyperthyroidism and ophthalmopathy. What was amplified from RNA transcripts were TCR beta CDR3 regions. Primed by the HTBI set, a first-round RT-PCR was run on the TCR CDR3. MiXCR, applied by TCRdb to the multiplex PCR reads, yields one record per CDR3 protein. Of approximately 600,000 distinct CDR3 sequences in the sample, around 20% were seen once. Sequencing used blood. These TCRs come from a man aged 30-40 years with Graves' ophthalmopathy.

This clonotype was detected ten times or more. This chain links TRBV7-8 with TRBJ2-3, with D uncertain. Trimming stripped 5 bases from V and 4 bases from J, with 13 bases between. This CDR3 has 14 residues. Germline V gene data show CDR1 as SGHVS and CDR2 as FQNEAQ. CDR3: CASSPRTQADTQYF. CDR3 DNA sequence: TGTGCCAGCAGCCCGCGGACCCAGGCAGATACGCAGTATTTT.

Note on this clonotype: Sequence at one end of the junction differs from germline and may be a read error. The CDR3, as DNA: TGTGCCAGCAGCCGAGACAGGGCCCAAGGGACCCAGTACTTC. It yields the protein CASSRDRAQGTQYF. The rearrangement uses TRBV7-8 and TRBJ2-5; 7 bases are shared with TRBD1. The germline V gene encodes CDR1 SGHVS and CDR2 FQNEAQ. This CDR3 is 14 amino acids long.

The V call is TRBV2, the J call TRBJ1-1, with 8 bases matching TRBD1. Germline loops: CDR1 SNHLY, CDR2 FYNNEI. There are 12 residues in the CDR3. The CDR3 spells CVIGQGNTEAFF. The CDR3 DNA reads as TGTGTGATTGGACAGGGCAACACTGAAGCTTTCTTT.

This clonotype was detected many times. The rearrangement links TRBV13 to TRBJ1-1, with D perhaps matching TRBD1 (6 bases). The V gene's germline CDR1 is PRHDT and CDR2 FYEKMQ (reference sequence). This CDR3 comprises 15 residues. The V and J ends lost 3 bases and 0 bases respectively, with 11 bases between them. CDR3 region: CASSFGQPVNTEAFF. The CDR3 DNA reads TGTGCCAGCAGCTTCGGACAGCCCGTGAACACTGAAGCTTTCTTT.

The rearrangement joins TRBV27 to TRBJ2-3; D not certain. Trimming left V 6 bases short and J 4 bases short, with 11 bases between. The CDR3 has 13 residues. Germline V gene data show CDR1 as MNHEY and CDR2 as SMNVEV (reference sequence). The DNA for the CDR3 is TGTGCCAGCAGAGGGCAGTGGTCAGATACGCAGTATTTT. It translates to CASRGQWSDTQYF.

This chain uses TRBV2 with TRBJ2-7; TRBD1 matches 8 bases. Trimming took 8 bases from V and 5 from J; bases not matched to a gene: 2. The CDR3 extends over 11 amino acids. Germline CDR1 is SNHLY and CDR2 is FYNNEI. CDR3 in amino acids: CASAGGNEQYF. The CDR3 DNA follows: TGTGCCAGCGCAGGGGGCAACGAGCAGTACTTC.

The chain recombines TRBV18 with TRBJ1-3; no reliable D call. The CDR3 extends over 17 amino acids. CDR1 is KGHSH and CDR2 is LQKENI in the germline V gene. The V end lost 3 bases, the J end lost 0 bases, and 15 bases lay between the germline ends. Here the CDR3 DNA reads TGTGCCAGCTCACCCATGACCGGCGCATTCTCTGGAAACACCATATATTTT. This sequence encodes CASSPMTGAFSGNTIYF. The full variable domain, completed using reference TRBV18 and TRBJ1-3, is NAGVMQNPRHLVRRRGQEARLRCSPMKGHSHVYWYRQLPEEGLKFMVYLQKENIIDESGMPKERFSAEFPKEGPSILRIQQVVRGDSAAYFCASSPMTGAFSGNTIYFGEGSWLTVV.

Notes on this clonotype: The junction departs from the called germline gene at one end, perhaps through a read error. This chain connects TRBV14 to TRBJ1-2; D not certain. The CDR3 is 14 residues long. CDR1 is SGHDN and CDR2 is FVKESK in the germline V gene. In DNA, the CDR3 is TGTGCCAACAGCCAAGATGAGAGGGTTTATGGCTACACCTTC. This gives the protein CANSQDERVYGYTF.

The chain couples TRBV7-2 to TRBJ2-5; 10 positions agree with TRBD2. The V segment lost 5 bases and the J segment 1 base; nucleotides outside the gene matches: 10. Germline CDR1 is SGHTA and CDR2 is FQGNSA. This CDR3 spans 17 amino acids. As DNA, the CDR3 is TGTGCCAGCAGCCAAGATTCCTCTAGCGGGGGCCAAGAGACCCAGTACTTC. Translation gives CASSQDSSSGGQETQYF.

This clonotype was seen more than once but under ten times. The chain has TRBV7-9 and TRBJ2-5; 7 positions match TRBD1. The CDR3 is 15 residues long. The V gene end was trimmed by 5 bases and the J gene end by 0 bases; junction bases not matched to a gene: 6. Germline CDR1 and CDR2: SEHNR and FQNEAQ (reference sequence). Here the CDR3 reads CASSPKDRDQETQYF. The CDR3 DNA is TGTGCCAGCAGCCCTAAAGACAGGGACCAAGAGACCCAGTACTTC.

This clonotype appeared once. A much larger clonotype is one base distant, so this may be a read error. This sequence joins TRBV2 and TRBJ2-7; TRBD2 is a possible D gene (6 bases). From germline, CDR1 is SNHLY and CDR2 FYNNEI. Trimming stripped 8 bases from V and 3 bases from J, with 14 bases between. This CDR3 is 13 amino acids long. The CDR3 sequence is CASVGLPNYEQYF. CDR3 coding DNA: TGTGCCAGCGTGGGACTCCCAAACTACGAGCAGTACTTC.

This clonotype appeared a few times. The gene calls are TRBV20-1 and TRBJ1-3, with 7 bases that match TRBD1. The V and J ends lost 4 bases and 4 bases, in that order; junction bases with no gene match: 4. CDR1 and CDR2 (germline): DFQATT, SNEGSKA (reference sequence). The CDR3 has 13 amino acids. The CDR3 DNA sequence: TGCAGTGCTAACCCAGGGGGGGGAAACACCATATATTTT. This translates into CSANPGGGNTIYF.

This clonotype was recorded many times. The rearrangement links TRBV20-1 to TRBJ1-2; 7 nucleotides match TRBD1. The V and J ends lost 3 bases and 4 bases, in that order; junction bases with no gene match: 17. CDR1 and CDR2 from the germline V gene are DFQATT and SNEGSKA (reference sequence). The CDR3 is made up of 17 amino acids. As DNA, the CDR3 is TGCAGTGCTAGCGCCCCGGGGTTTGTAGGGGGCAGCTATGGCTACACCTTC. It encodes CSASAPGFVGGSYGYTF.

This clonotype came up many times. This rearrangement joins TRBV7-9 to TRBJ1-1, with D possibly matching TRBD1 (6 bases). V was pared by 7 bases and J by 0 bases, with 9 bases between. The CDR3 is made up of 13 amino acids. Looked up from germline, CDR1 is SEHNR and CDR2 is FQNEAQ (reference sequence). The CDR3 here is CASNGQLNTEAFF. The CDR3 nucleotides read TGTGCCAGCAACGGACAGTTGAACACTGAAGCTTTCTTT.

This clonotype was observed many times. The genes are TRBV28 and TRBJ2-1; possibly TRBD2 for D (6 bases). This CDR3 has 12 amino acids. Between the trimmed V and J ends, which lost 8 bases and 12 bases, there was a span of 17 bases. Germline assignment: CDR1 MDHEN and CDR2 SYDVKM. CDR3 amino acids: CASLSRGLGQFF. For the CDR3, the DNA is TGTGCCAGCTTGAGTCGGGGGTTGGGGCAGTTCTTC. Combining the CDR3 with reference TRBV28 and TRBJ2-1 gives the whole variable domain DVKVTQSSRYLVKRTGEKVFLECVQDMDHENMFWYRQDPGLGLRLIYFSYDVKMKEKGDIPEGYSVSREKKERFSLILESASTNQTSMYLCASLSRGLGQFFGPGTRLTVL.

CDR3 sequence (DNA): TGTGCCAGCAGTAGGGACAGGGATCAAGAGACCCAGTACTTC. Protein: CASSRDRDQETQYF. The V gene is TRBV6-2 or TRBV6-3, the J gene TRBJ2-5; 9 positions agree with TRBD1. The CDR3 length is 14 residues. Per germline, CDR1 MNHEY and CDR2 SVGEGT. V lost 5 bases, J lost 2 bases, and 3 bases stayed unmatched.

This clonotype appeared many times. The chain recombines TRBV18 with TRBJ2-7; D gene uncertain. Germline V gene sequence: CDR1 KGHSH, CDR2 LQKENI. This CDR3 has 14 amino acids. Trimming removed 3 bases from V and 0 bases from J, with 9 bases in between. The CDR3 nucleotides are TGTGCCAGCTCACCCAAGAATAACTCCTACGAGCAGTACTTC. Translation gives CASSPKNNSYEQYF. The full variable domain, with the rest looked up from reference TRBV18 and TRBJ2-7, is NAGVMQNPRHLVRRRGQEARLRCSPMKGHSHVYWYRQLPEEGLKFMVYLQKENIIDESGMPKERFSAEFPKEGPSILRIQQVVRGDSAAYFCASSPKNNSYEQYFGPGTRLTVT.

The rearrangement joins TRBV28 to TRBJ2-5; D might be TRBD1 (5 bases). The CDR3 sequence is 15 residues long. Trimming took off 2 bases at V and 3 bases at J, with 13 bases between the two ends. Per the germline V gene, CDR1 is MDHEN and CDR2 is SYDVKM. CDR3 nucleotides: TGTGCCAGCAGTTTAGGGGTTGGGGCCAAAGAGACCCAGTACTTC. Its translation is CASSLGVGAKETQYF.

The chain combines TRBV6-6 with TRBJ2-3, with D unclear. Germline CDR1 is MNHNY and CDR2 is SVGAGI (reference sequence). Deletions cut 2 bases from V and 4 bases from J, with 10 bases between. The CDR3 contains 14 residues. The CDR3 DNA sequence: TGTGCCAGCAGTTACCAACTACACTCAGATACGCAGTATTTT. This sequence encodes CASSYQLHSDTQYF.

This clonotype came up many times. The chain combines TRBV6-2 or TRBV6-3 with TRBJ2-7; D might be TRBD1 or TRBD2, each matching 5 bases. This CDR3 spans 13 amino acids. V lost 2 bases to trimming and J lost 5 bases, with 10 bases between them. Germline assignment: CDR1 MNHEY and CDR2 SVGEGT. The CDR3 nucleotides read TGTGCCAGCAGTTACATAGGGACCGACGAGCAGTACTTC. The encoded protein is CASSYIGTDEQYF.

Many counts were recorded for this clonotype. The chain joins TRBV11-2 to TRBJ2-3; tentatively, D is TRBD1 (5 bases). Trimming took off 3 bases at V and 3 bases at J, with 16 bases between the two ends. Germline values: CDR1 SGHAT, CDR2 FQNNGV. CDR3 length: 16 residues. The CDR3 loop is CASSFRQTAGTDTQYF. The CDR3, as DNA: TGTGCCAGCAGCTTCAGACAGACCGCAGGGACAGATACGCAGTATTTT.

This clonotype was counted between two and nine times. V usage is TRBV20-1 and J usage is TRBJ1-5; D perhaps matches TRBD1 (6 bases). The CDR3 spans 13 residues. The germline V gene has CDR1 DFQATT and CDR2 SNEGSKA (reference sequence). V was shortened by 5 bases and J by 2 bases, with 10 bases between the two germline ends. CDR3 DNA: TGCAGTGCTGCGGCAGGGGGCAATCAGCCCCAGCATTTT. Residues: CSAAAGGNQPQHF.

The chain couples TRBV7-6 to TRBJ2-5; D gene uncertain. Trimming took 3 bases from V and 5 from J, leaving 10 bases between them. Germline assignment: CDR1 SGHVS and CDR2 FNYEAQ. This CDR3 comprises 13 residues. The CDR3 loop reads CASSFNEGETQYF. CDR3 in DNA: TGTGCCAGCAGCTTCAACGAAGGGGAGACCCAGTACTTC.

This clonotype turned up a few times. The rearrangement uses TRBV7-9 and TRBJ2-1; 7 nucleotides match TRBD1. After removal of 6 bases from V and 10 bases from J, the junction contained 12 bases not matched to a gene. Germline-derived CDR1 and CDR2 are SEHNR and FQNEAQ (reference sequence). The CDR3 runs 14 residues. The CDR3 DNA reads TGTGCCAGCAGTTCCACGACAGGGTCTAGGGAGCAGTTCTTC. The encoded protein is CASSSTTGSREQFF. The full variable domain, with the rest looked up from reference TRBV7-9 and TRBJ2-1, is DTGVSQNPRHKITKRGQNVTFRCDPISEHNRLYWYRQTLGQGPEFLTYFQNEAQLEKSRLLSDRFSAERPKGSFSTLEIQRTEQGDSAMYLCASSSTTGSREQFFGPGTRLTVL.

The chain joins TRBV27 to TRBJ1-2; unclear D gene. This CDR3 comprises 17 residues. Between the trimmed V and J ends, which lost 0 bases and 4 bases, there was a span of 18 bases. The germline CDR1 and CDR2 sequences are MNHEY and SMNVEV (reference sequence). The CDR3, as DNA: TGTGCCAGCAGTTTATCTCTTTTGAGGGCATCAAGCTATGGCTACACCTTC. Amino acid sequence: CASSLSLLRASSYGYTF.

This clonotype was counted ten times or more. The rearrangement links TRBV30 to TRBJ1-5; D might be TRBD1 (5 bases). The germline gives CDR1 GTSNPN, CDR2 SVGIG (reference sequence). The CDR3 consists of 13 residues. The V gene lost 5 bases and the J gene lost 1 base, with 9 bases spanning the gap. The CDR3 region is CAWARDSNQPQHF. CDR3 nucleotide sequence: TGTGCCTGGGCCCGGGACAGCAATCAGCCCCAGCATTTT.

The rearrangement uses TRBV5-1 and TRBJ2-2; TRBD2 matches 8 bases. J was trimmed by 6 bases and V by 4 bases; bases with no gene match: 11. Germline V gene data show CDR1 as SGHRS and CDR2 as YFSETQ. This CDR3 spans 16 amino acids. CDR3 region: CASSLGWREAAGELFF. The DNA for the CDR3 is TGCGCCAGCAGCCTGGGGTGGCGGGAGGCAGCCGGGGAGCTGTTTTTT.